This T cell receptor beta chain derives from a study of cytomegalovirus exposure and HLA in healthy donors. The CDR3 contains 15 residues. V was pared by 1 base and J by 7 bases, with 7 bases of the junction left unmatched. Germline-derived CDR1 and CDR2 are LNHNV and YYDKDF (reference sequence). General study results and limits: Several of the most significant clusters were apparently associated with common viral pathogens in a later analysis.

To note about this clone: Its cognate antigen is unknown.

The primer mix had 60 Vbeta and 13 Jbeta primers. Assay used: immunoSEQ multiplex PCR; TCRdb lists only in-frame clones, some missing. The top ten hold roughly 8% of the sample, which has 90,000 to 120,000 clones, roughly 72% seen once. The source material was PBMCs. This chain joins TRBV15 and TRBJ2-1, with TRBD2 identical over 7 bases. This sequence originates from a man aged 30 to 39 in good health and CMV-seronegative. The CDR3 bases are TGTGCCACCAGCAGAGGGGCGGGAGCGATGAATGAGCAGTTCTTC. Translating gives CATSRGAGAMNEQFF.